These 7 T cell receptor beta chains originate from one sample sequenced in a study of blood T cells in healthy people across ages. Primers used in a second PCR of about 7 to 12 cycles were a sample-barcoded 5' primer and a J-beta primer mix. TCRdb itself ran the 5' RACE reads through MiXCR, one entry per CDR3 protein. This sample has about 2 million distinct CDR3 sequences; just under 50% occur once, and the top ten carry over 2%. Sequencing was carried out using blood. These receptors were obtained from a middle-aged woman in good health.

This clonotype was counted at least ten times. V is TRBV7-8 and J is TRBJ2-7; 10 nucleotides align to TRBD1. After removal of 4 bases from V and 3 bases from J, the junction contained 3 bases not matched to a gene. The CDR3 is 14 amino acids. Per germline, CDR1 SGHVS and CDR2 FQNEAQ. The CDR3 is CASSSGQGDYEQYF. CDR3 DNA: TGTGCCAGCAGCTCAGGACAGGGGGACTACGAGCAGTACTTC.

This chain links TRBV24-1 with TRBJ2-5; 11 nucleotides agree with TRBD1. The germline V gene has CDR1 KGHDR and CDR2 SFDVKD. The V segment lost 4 bases and the J segment 7 bases; nucleotides outside the gene matches: 10. The CDR3 has 16 residues. For the CDR3, the DNA is TGTGCCACCAGTGACCCACTCCGGACAGGGGGCGGGACCCAGTACTTC. Its translation: CATSDPLRTGGGTQYF.

The chain is built from TRBV3-1 and TRBJ1-1; 8 bases are shared with TRBD1. The CDR3 extends over 23 amino acids. The trim removed 5 bases at V and 0 bases at J, leaving 29 bases unmatched. Germline values: CDR1 LGHDT, CDR2 YNNKEL (reference sequence). Here the CDR3 DNA reads TGTGCCAGCAGCGTCGCCAAGGACACGCGAGGACAGGGAGGTTCCCCTATGAACACTGAAGCTTTCTTT. It specifies CASSVAKDTRGQGGSPMNTEAFF.

Turning to this clonotype: This may come from a read error, since a much larger clone is one base off. The V and J genes are TRBV29-1 and TRBJ2-1; 8 positions agree with TRBD2. The germline V gene encodes CDR1 SQVTM and CDR2 ANQGSEA. CDR3 length: 14 amino acids. J lost 8 bases, V lost 2 bases, and 8 bases had no gene match. The CDR3 protein is CSVEWRGDSDEQFF. In DNA form, the CDR3 reads TGCAGCGTTGAATGGCGGGGGGACTCGGATGAGCAGTTCTTC.

The V and J genes are TRBV7-9 and TRBJ2-1, with D maybe TRBD1 (6 bases). V was shortened by 5 bases and J by 2 bases, with 13 bases between the two germline ends. The V gene's germline CDR1 is SEHNR and CDR2 FQNEAQ (reference sequence). This CDR3 contains 15 residues. The CDR3 nucleotides read TGTGCCAGCAGCCGTCACAGGGCCCCCTACAATGAGCAGTTCTTC. Translating gives CASSRHRAPYNEQFF. Full variable domain (outside the CDR3, taken from reference TRBV7-9 and TRBJ2-1): DTGVSQNPRHKITKRGQNVTFRCDPISEHNRLYWYRQTLGQGPEFLTYFQNEAQLEKSRLLSDRFSAERPKGSFSTLEIQRTEQGDSAMYLCASSRHRAPYNEQFFGPGTRLTVL.

The chain is built from TRBV12-3 or TRBV12-4 and TRBJ2-1, with D perhaps matching TRBD1 or TRBD2 (5 bases each). V was pared by 5 bases and J by 4 bases, with 18 bases between. The CDR3 length is 16 residues. The CDR3 DNA follows: TGTGCCAGCAGTCCGAGTGGGGGACCCTTGTACAATGAGCAGTTCTTC. It translates to CASSPSGGPLYNEQFF.

This chain connects TRBV2 to TRBJ2-1, with D unclear. The DNA end is a closer match to TRBJ2-7, so the J assignment may be wrong. The CDR3 runs to 16 residues. Germline V gene lookup returns CDR1 SNHLY and CDR2 FYNNEI. In nucleotides, the CDR3 is TGTGCCAGCATGTTGTCTCGGCCGAGCTCCTACAATGAGCAGTACTTC. This sequence encodes CASMLSRPSSYNEQYF.